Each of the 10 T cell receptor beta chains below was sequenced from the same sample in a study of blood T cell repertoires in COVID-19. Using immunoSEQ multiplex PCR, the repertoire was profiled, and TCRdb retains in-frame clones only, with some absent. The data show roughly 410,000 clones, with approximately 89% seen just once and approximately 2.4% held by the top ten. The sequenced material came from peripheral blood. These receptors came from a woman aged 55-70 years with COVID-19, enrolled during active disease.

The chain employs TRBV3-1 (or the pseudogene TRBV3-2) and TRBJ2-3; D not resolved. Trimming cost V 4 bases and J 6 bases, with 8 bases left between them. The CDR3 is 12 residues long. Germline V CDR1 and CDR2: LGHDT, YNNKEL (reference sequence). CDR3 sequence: CASSRLGDTQYF. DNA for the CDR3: TGTGCCAGCAGCCGACTTGGGGATACGCAGTATTTT.

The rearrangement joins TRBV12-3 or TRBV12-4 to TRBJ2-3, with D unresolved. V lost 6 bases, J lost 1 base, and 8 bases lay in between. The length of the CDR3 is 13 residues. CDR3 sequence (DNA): TGTGCCAGCAGGCGAGGAGGCACAGATACGCAGTATTTT. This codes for CASRRGGTDTQYF.

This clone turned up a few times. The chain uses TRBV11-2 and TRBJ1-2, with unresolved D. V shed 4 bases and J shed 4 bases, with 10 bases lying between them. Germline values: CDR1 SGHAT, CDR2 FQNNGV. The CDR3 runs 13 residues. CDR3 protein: CASSSGKFYGYTF. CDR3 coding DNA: TGTGCCAGCAGCTCGGGGAAGTTCTATGGCTACACCTTC.

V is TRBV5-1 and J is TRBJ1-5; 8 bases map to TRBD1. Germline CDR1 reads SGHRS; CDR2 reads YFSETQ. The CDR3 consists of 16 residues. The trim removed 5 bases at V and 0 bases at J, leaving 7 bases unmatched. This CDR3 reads CASSLTGADSNQPQHF. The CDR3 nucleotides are TGCGCCAGCAGTTTGACAGGGGCCGATAGCAATCAGCCCCAGCATTTT.

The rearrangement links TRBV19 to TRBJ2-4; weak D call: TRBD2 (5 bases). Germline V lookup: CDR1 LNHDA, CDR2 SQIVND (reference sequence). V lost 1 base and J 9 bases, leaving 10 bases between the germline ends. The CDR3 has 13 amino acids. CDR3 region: CASSIAGLGIQYF. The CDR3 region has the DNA TGTGCCAGTAGTATAGCGGGGTTAGGCATTCAGTACTTC.

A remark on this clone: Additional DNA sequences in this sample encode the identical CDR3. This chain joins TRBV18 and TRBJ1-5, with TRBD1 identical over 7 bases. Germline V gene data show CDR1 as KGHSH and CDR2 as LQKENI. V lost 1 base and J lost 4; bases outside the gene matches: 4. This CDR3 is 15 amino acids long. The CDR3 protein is CASSPQGAGNQPQHF. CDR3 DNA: TGTGCCAGCTCACCACAGGGGGCCGGGAATCAGCCCCAGCATTTT.

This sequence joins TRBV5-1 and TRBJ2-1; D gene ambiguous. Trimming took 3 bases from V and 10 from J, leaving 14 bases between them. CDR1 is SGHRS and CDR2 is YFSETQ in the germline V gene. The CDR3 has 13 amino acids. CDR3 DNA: TGCGCCAGCAGCTACATCCGTGGTCACGAGCAGTTCTTC. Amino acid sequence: CASSYIRGHEQFF.

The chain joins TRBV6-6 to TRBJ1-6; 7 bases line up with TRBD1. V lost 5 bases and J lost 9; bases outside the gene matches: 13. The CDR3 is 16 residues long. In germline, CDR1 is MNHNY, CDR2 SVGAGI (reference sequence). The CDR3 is CASSRKGGGGGSPLHF. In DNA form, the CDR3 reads TGTGCCAGCAGTCGAAAGGGTGGAGGGGGCGGTTCACCCCTCCACTTT.

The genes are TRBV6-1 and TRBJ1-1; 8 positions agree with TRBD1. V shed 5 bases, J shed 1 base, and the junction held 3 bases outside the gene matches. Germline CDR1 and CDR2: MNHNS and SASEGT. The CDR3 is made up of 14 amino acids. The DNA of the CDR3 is TGTGCCAGCAGTTCCGGGACAGGGAACACTGAAGCTTTCTTT. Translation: CASSSGTGNTEAFF.

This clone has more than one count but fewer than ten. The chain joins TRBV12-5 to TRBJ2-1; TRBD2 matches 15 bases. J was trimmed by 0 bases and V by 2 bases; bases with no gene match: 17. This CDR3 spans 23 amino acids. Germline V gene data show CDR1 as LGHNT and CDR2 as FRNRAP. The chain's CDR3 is CASGLTTGERGLAGGYSYNEQFF. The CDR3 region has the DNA TGTGCTAGTGGTTTGACCACTGGAGAAAGGGGACTAGCGGGGGGTTACTCCTACAATGAGCAGTTCTTC.